The following is a TCR beta chain sequence with its context. The antigen is unknown. The data originate from a study of cytomegalovirus exposure and HLA in healthy donors. Study-wide findings and caveats: Follow-up analysis seemed to connect common viral pathogens with several of the most significant clusters identified. The authors listed 150 to 200 TCR beta chains as cytomegalovirus-associated. Follow-up analysis later connected one missense variant in DCLRE1C with trimming of TCR beta V- and J-genes. Accurate prediction of HLA-A and HLA-B alleles (for most subjects) was reportedly achieved from TCR beta sequences.

The CDR3 is 12 residues long. V lost 3 bases and J 3 bases, leaving 3 bases between the germline ends. Looked up from germline, CDR1 is GTSNPN and CDR2 is SVGIG (reference sequence). PCR used 60 Vbeta primers and 13 Jbeta primers. Using immunoSEQ multiplex PCR, the repertoire was profiled, and TCRdb retains in-frame clones only, with some absent. This sample's table has over 150,000 clones. This receptor was taken from a boy between 10 and 17 years old in good health and CMV-seronegative. The rearrangement links TRBV30 to TRBJ1-6, with D unclear. The sequencing input was PBMCs. DNA for the CDR3: TGTGCCTGGAGCAGCTATAATTCACCCCTCCACTTT. Its translation is CAWSSYNSPLHF. The full variable domain, completed using reference TRBV30 and TRBJ1-6, is SQTIHQWPATLVQPVGSPLSLECTVEGTSNPNLYWYRQAAGRGLQLLFYSVGIGQISSEVPQNLSASRPQDRQFILSSKKLLLSDSGFYLCAWSSYNSPLHFGNGTRLTVT.